The 21 T cell receptor beta chains listed next were all sequenced from one sample in a study of blood T cell repertoires in COVID-19. The repertoire was sequenced with immunoSEQ multiplex PCR; TCRdb's copy has only in-frame clones and lacks some. The data contain 150,000 to 180,000 clones, roughly four fifths of them singletons. The source material was peripheral blood. Source of these receptors: a man older than 75 with acute or convalescent COVID-19.

The rearrangement joins TRBV6-5 to TRBJ1-1, with D possibly matching TRBD1 (5 bases). Deletions cut 2 bases from V and 4 bases from J, with 11 bases between. Germline V gene sequence: CDR1 MNHEY, CDR2 SVGAGI. CDR3 length: 14 amino acids. The DNA for the CDR3 is TGTGCCAGCAGTTACCTAAGGGGCGGCACTGAAGCTTTCTTT. Protein product: CASSYLRGGTEAFF.

V and J are TRBV7-6 and TRBJ2-1; D might be TRBD2 (6 bases). Germline V CDR1 and CDR2: SGHVS, FNYEAQ. The CDR3 extends over 17 amino acids. Trimming took off 5 bases at V and 1 base at J, with 18 bases between the two ends. In DNA form, the CDR3 reads TGTGCCAGCAGCACGACTCGGAGGGCGGGGTCCTACAATGAGCAGTTCTTC. Translated, it gives CASSTTRRAGSYNEQFF.

The chain has TRBV18 and TRBJ1-2, with 7 bases matching TRBD1. Germline CDR1 KGHSH, CDR2 LQKENI. The J segment lost 8 bases and the V segment lost 3 bases, leaving 6 bases of the junction unmatched. CDR3 size: 13 residues. CDR3 protein: CASSPRDSEGYTF. Written as DNA, the CDR3 is TGTGCCAGCTCACCGAGGGACAGCGAGGGCTACACCTTC. The whole variable domain, filled in from reference TRBV18 and TRBJ1-2, reads NAGVMQNPRHLVRRRGQEARLRCSPMKGHSHVYWYRQLPEEGLKFMVYLQKENIIDESGMPKERFSAEFPKEGPSILRIQQVVRGDSAAYFCASSPRDSEGYTFGSGTRLTVV.

This clone appeared a few times. This sequence joins TRBV7-8 and TRBJ1-6, with 10 bases lining up with TRBD1. The J segment lost 7 bases and the V segment lost 5 bases, leaving 5 bases of the junction unmatched. The CDR3 contains 15 residues. Germline CDR1 and CDR2: SGHVS and FQNEAQ. The CDR3 sequence: CASSKGQGRNSPLHF. The CDR3 nucleotides read TGTGCCAGCAGCAAGGGACAGGGGAGAAATTCACCCCTCCACTTT.

The J gene is TRBJ2-5, the V gene TRBV18, with 9 bases fitting TRBD2. Germline values: CDR1 KGHSH, CDR2 LQKENI. Trimming took 3 bases from V and 5 from J; bases not matched to a gene: 10. The CDR3 length is 16 residues. CDR3 DNA: TGTGCCAGCTCACCGACTAGCGGCGGCGGTATGGAGACCCAGTACTTC. This translates into CASSPTSGGGMETQYF.

This sequence joins TRBV3-1 (or the pseudogene TRBV3-2) and TRBJ2-5; 12 bases are shared with TRBD2. The V and J ends lost 6 bases and 1 base, in that order; junction bases with no gene match: 6. CDR1 LGHDT and CDR2 YNNKEL come from the germline V gene (reference sequence). This CDR3 is built from 16 residues. The CDR3 DNA is TGTGCCAGCAGTCAGCCTAGCGGGGGGGGCCAAGAGACCCAGTACTTC. Translated, it gives CASSQPSGGGQETQYF.

The V call is TRBV10-3, the J call TRBJ1-5; D not certain. CDR1 and CDR2 (germline): ENHRY, SYGVKD. This CDR3 region has 13 residues. The V and J ends lost 6 bases and 6 bases respectively, with 12 bases between them. CDR3 residues: CAIRPEGGQPQHF. CDR3 nucleotides: TGTGCCATCAGGCCGGAGGGAGGTCAGCCCCAGCATTTT.

The chain links TRBV9 to TRBJ2-1; 8 bases are a match to TRBD1. CDR1 and CDR2 (germline): SGDLS, YYNGEE. The CDR3 covers 15 residues. V trimming: 0 bases; J trimming: 9 bases; junction bases outside the gene matches: 8. In DNA, the CDR3 is TGTGCCAGCAGCGTAGTGGGACAGGAGGGCAGTGAGCAGTTCTTC. Its translation is CASSVVGQEGSEQFF.

The chain carries TRBV6-4 and TRBJ1-3, with unresolved D. The length of the CDR3 is 16 residues. The V end was cut by 6 bases, the J end by 6 bases, with 21 bases between. Germline lookup yields CDR1 MRHNA and CDR2 SNTAGT. The CDR3 DNA sequence: TGTGCCAGCAGGGCGCCTTATAAGCGGGGAGTAAACACCATATATTTT. The encoded protein is CASRAPYKRGVNTIYF.

This clone has a handful of counts. Written as DNA, the CDR3 is TGTGCCAGCAGTTCACGGACAGTCCCGTTCACTGAAGCTTTCTTT. It is translated as CASSSRTVPFTEAFF. This sequence joins TRBV6-5 and TRBJ1-1; D is perhaps TRBD1 (6 bases). CDR3 length: 15 residues. V lost 4 bases and J 4 bases, leaving 16 bases between the germline ends. The germline CDR1 and CDR2 sequences are MNHEY and SVGAGI.

In DNA form, the CDR3 reads TGTGCCAGCAGCGGACAGGGTAACAACTATGGCTACACCTTC. The encoded protein is CASSGQGNNYGYTF. The chain recombines TRBV2 with TRBJ1-2; 8 nucleotides agree with TRBD1. The germline V gene encodes CDR1 SNHLY and CDR2 FYNNEI. V trimming: 6 bases; J trimming: 2 bases; junction bases outside the gene matches: 5. The CDR3 is 14 residues long.

This chain connects TRBV18 to TRBJ1-2; D may be TRBD1 (5 bases). The length of the CDR3 is 13 residues. The germline V and J ends were trimmed by 8 bases and 4 bases, with 14 bases remaining between them. Germline V lookup: CDR1 KGHSH, CDR2 LQKENI. The CDR3: CASQGGVLYGYTF. The CDR3 DNA is TGTGCCAGCCAAGGAGGGGTACTCTATGGCTACACCTTC.

The chain employs TRBV2 and TRBJ1-5; D might be TRBD1 (6 bases). The V gene lost 8 bases and the J gene lost 0 bases, with 11 bases spanning the gap. The CDR3 loop spans 14 amino acids. CDR1 and CDR2 (germline): SNHLY, FYNNEI. The CDR3 DNA is TGTGCCAGCGGAGCAGGGGATAGCAATCAGCCCCAGCATTTT. Translating it yields CASGAGDSNQPQHF.

The chain uses TRBV7-2 and TRBJ1-1, with a tentative D call TRBD1 (5 bases). V was trimmed by 1 base and J by 7 bases, leaving 10 bases between them. The CDR3 contains 13 residues. Germline loops: CDR1 SGHTA, CDR2 FQGNSA. In nucleotides, the CDR3 is TGTGCCAGCAGCTTAGACAGACAGATTGAAGCTTTCTTT. This gives the protein CASSLDRQIEAFF.

The V call is TRBV5-4, the J call TRBJ2-7, with TRBD2 matching over 9 bases. Germline V gives CDR1 SGHNT, CDR2 YYREEE (reference sequence). J lost 7 bases, V lost 5 bases, and 13 bases had no gene match. The CDR3 has 15 residues. The CDR3 nucleotides read TGTGCCAGCAGGACCGGGACTAGCCCGTTGTCTGAGCAGTACTTC. This gives the protein CASRTGTSPLSEQYF.

The V and J genes are TRBV7-2 and TRBJ2-3, with 9 bases aligning to TRBD2. The CDR3 is 14 amino acids. From germline, CDR1 is SGHTA and CDR2 FQGNSA. Germline trimming cut 4 bases from V and 4 bases from J; bases unmatched to any gene: 3. CDR3 nucleotide sequence: TGTGCCAGCAGCTCGAGCGGGGGGTCAGATACGCAGTATTTT. Residues: CASSSSGGSDTQYF.

The chain carries TRBV3-1 (or the pseudogene TRBV3-2) and TRBJ2-3, with 7 bases fitting TRBD1. This CDR3 comprises 15 residues. V lost 4 bases and J lost 1; bases outside the gene matches: 5. Germline lookup yields CDR1 LGHDT and CDR2 YNNKEL (reference sequence). The CDR3 region has the DNA TGTGCCAGCAGCCCCTGGGACAGAGGCACAGATACGCAGTATTTT. Amino acids: CASSPWDRGTDTQYF.

J is TRBJ2-1 and V is TRBV19; D is perhaps TRBD1 (6 bases). Trimming took off 5 bases at V and 9 bases at J, with 14 bases between the two ends. The CDR3 covers 13 residues. Looked up from germline, CDR1 is LNHDA and CDR2 is SQIVND (reference sequence). This CDR3 reads CASSPHRDGEQFF. CDR3 coding DNA: TGTGCCAGTAGTCCTCACAGGGACGGTGAGCAGTTCTTC.

V gene TRBV7-9 combines with J gene TRBJ1-4, with D possibly matching TRBD1 (6 bases). In germline, CDR1 is SEHNR, CDR2 FQNEAQ (reference sequence). V dropped 1 base and J dropped 3 bases, with 6 bases sitting between them. This CDR3 has 14 amino acids. The CDR3 DNA reads TGTGCCAGCAGCTTAGAGGGGGCTAATGAAAAACTGTTTTTT. It codes for CASSLEGANEKLFF.

J is TRBJ1-2 and V is TRBV6-4, with 7 bases matching TRBD1. CDR1 is MRHNA, CDR2 SNTAGT, per germline. The V gene end was trimmed by 5 bases and the J gene end by 0 bases; junction bases not matched to a gene: 3. This CDR3 spans 14 amino acids. The CDR3 nucleotides read TGTGCCAGCAGTACGGGACAGACTAACTATGGCTACACCTTC. Translation gives CASSTGQTNYGYTF.

This clone has more than one count but fewer than ten. The rearrangement links TRBV10-3 to TRBJ1-6; the D gene is possibly TRBD1 (6 bases). Trimming took off 5 bases at V and 5 bases at J, with 13 bases between the two ends. This CDR3 is 15 amino acids long. Germline CDR1 and CDR2: ENHRY and SYGVKD. The CDR3 is CAISTGTNNNSPLHF. CDR3 bases: TGTGCCATCAGTACCGGGACAAACAATAATTCACCCCTCCACTTT.